The source of this TCR beta chain is a study of blood T cell repertoires in COVID-19. Looking at the study overall: COVID-19 samples from acute and convalescent phases originated in the United States, Italy and Spain. Sources were T cells, B-cell-depleted T cells, or PBMCs; the material itself was cDNA or gDNA.

This CDR3 region has 12 residues. V lost 6 bases, J lost 9 bases, and 12 bases lay in between. Germline-derived CDR1 and CDR2 are SNHLY and FYNNEI. TCRdb's table, derived via immunoSEQ multiplex PCR, lists solely in-frame clones and lacks some. Of about 62,000 clones listed, about nine tenths are singletons. Sample: peripheral blood. This chain joins TRBV2 and TRBJ2-4; D is perhaps TRBD2 (5 bases). This receptor was identified in a woman of 80 years or more with acute or convalescent COVID-19. CDR3 in amino acids: CASRRDGGIQYF. In nucleotides, the CDR3 is TGTGCCAGCAGGAGGGATGGAGGCATTCAGTACTTC. Filled out from reference TRBV2 and TRBJ2-4, the complete variable domain reads EPEVTQTPSHQVTQMGQEVILRCVPISNHLYFYWYRQILGQKVEFLVSFYNNEISEKSEIFDDQFSVERPDGSNFTLKIRSTKLEDSAMYFCASRRDGGIQYFGAGTRLSVL.